These T cell receptor beta chains were read from a single sample in a study of CD8+CD57+ T cells in acquired aplastic anemia. TCRdb re-called the reads with MiXCR, one entry per CDR3 protein. The profile shows some 170,000 distinct CDR3 sequences, 35% to 55% of them singletons. The specimen sequenced was sorted CD4+, CD8+, or CD8+CD57+ T cells (not recorded which) from PBMCs. Receptors were obtained from a human donor in good health. Both conserved end residues are part of each CDR3. The order of the fields is J gene, V gene, D gene, clone size, CDR3 length, CDR3 protein, CDR3 DNA. A D gene is named only where the DNA matches it firmly. Clone size is not always given. Where it is, it says once, few, many or a class for expanded clones.

TRBJ2-7 TRBV19 TRBD2 once 14 CASSAAGVSYEQYF TGTGCCAGTAGTGCCGCGGGAGTAAGCTACGAGCAGTACTTC
TRBJ2-5 TRBV5-1 TRBD1 many 16 CASSLDGTGGFETQYF TGCGCCAGCAGCTTGGACGGGACAGGGGGATTCGAGACCCAGTACTTC
TRBJ2-7 TRBV9 TRBD2 many 16 CASSLSGGVNSYEQYF TGTGCCAGCAGCCTCAGTGGGGGGGTGAACTCCTACGAGCAGTACTTC
TRBJ2-1 TRBV29-1 NA many 14 CSVILTSAGNEQFF TGCAGCGTCATATTGACTAGTGCGGGCAATGAGCAGTTCTTC
TRBJ2-5 TRBV20-1 TRBD2 NA 14 CSASTSGGRETQYF TGCAGTGCATCGACTAGCGGGGGGAGAGAGACCCAGTACTTC
TRBJ2-5 TRBV10-2 TRBD2 many 15 CASSAELAGGETQYF TGCGCCAGCAGTGCCGAGCTAGCGGGGGGAGAGACCCAGTACTTC
TRBJ2-1 TRBV10-1 TRBD2 NA 16 CASSEVGTSGRAQQFF TGCGCCAGCAGTGAAGTAGGGACTAGCGGGAGGGCTCAGCAGTTCTTC
TRBJ1-5 TRBV10-3 NA many 15 CAPRRVRQENQPQHF TGTGCCCCCAGGCGGGTGAGGCAGGAAAATCAGCCCCAGCATTTT
TRBJ2-7 TRBV5-1 TRBD1 few 15 CASSPARDRVYEQYF TGCGCCAGCAGTCCTGCCCGGGACAGGGTTTACGAGCAGTACTTC
TRBJ2-4 TRBV6-5 NA NA 16 CASSYDTLLAKNIQYF TGTGCCAGCAGTTACGACACGCTACTAGCCAAAAACATTCAGTACTTC
TRBJ2-3 TRBV7-2 TRBD2 many 18 CASSFGTSGRRKGDTQYF TGTGCCAGCAGCTTTGGGACTAGCGGGAGGCGGAAGGGAGATACGCAGTATTTT
TRBJ1-2 TRBV15 TRBD1 NA 14 CATSSAQGAYGYTF TGTGCCACCAGCTCGGCACAGGGGGCGTATGGCTACACCTTC
TRBJ1-2 TRBV18 NA NA 12 CASSPTDYGYTF TGTGCCAGCTCACCGACCGACTATGGCTACACCTTC
TRBJ2-1 TRBV7-7 NA NA 13 CASSLGRHNEQFF TGTGCTAGCAGCTTAGGTAGACACAATGAGCAGTTCTTC
TRBJ1-5 TRBV20-1 NA NA 13 CSASRAEGQPQHF TGCAGTGCTAGTCGGGCCGAGGGGCAGCCCCAGCATTTT
TRBJ2-1 TRBV4-1 TRBD2 many 16 CASSQEGLAGRDVRFF TGCGCCAGCAGCCAAGAGGGACTAGCGGGAAGGGATGTTAGGTTCTTC
TRBJ2-7 TRBV29-1 NA NA 13 CSVAQVAVAEQYF TGCAGCGTGGCCCAGGTAGCGGTCGCCGAGCAGTACTTC
TRBJ1-6 TRBV30 NA many 11 CAWGVWTPLHF TGTGCCTGGGGGGTTTGGACACCCCTCCACTTT
TRBJ1-6 TRBV2 NA many 13 CASSKAQGMPLHF TGTGCCAGCAGTAAAGCCCAGGGTATGCCCCTCCACTTT
TRBJ2-7 TRBV5-6 TRBD2 many 15 CASSAGTSGSYEQYF TGTGCCAGCAGCGCCGGGACTAGCGGCTCCTACGAGCAGTACTTC
TRBJ1-6 TRBV11-2 TRBD1 NA 16 CASSTSRQGRNSPLHF TGTGCCAGCAGCACATCCCGACAGGGGCGGAATTCACCCCTCCACTTT
TRBJ2-7 TRBV10-1 TRBD2 NA 14 CASSKTSGTYEQYF TGCGCCAGCTCCAAGACTAGCGGAACCTACGAGCAGTACTTC
TRBJ1-3 TRBV11-2 NA few 17 CASSLGTSTGSGNTIYF TGTGCCAGCAGCCTCGGGACCTCCACCGGCTCTGGAAACACCATATATTTT
TRBJ1-5 TRBV4-2 NA many 16 CASSLAYGVSNQPQHF TGTGCCAGCAGCCTAGCTTACGGGGTTAGCAATCAGCCCCAGCATTTT
TRBJ2-3 TRBV29-1 NA NA 14 CSVDSSGAGDTQYF TGCAGCGTTGATTCATCGGGGGCGGGTGATACGCAGTATTTT
TRBJ2-5 TRBV6-1 NA NA 15 CASSTRSRGEETQYF TGTGCCAGCAGTACCCGGTCGCGAGGGGAGGAGACCCAGTACTTC
TRBJ1-5 TRBV28 NA NA 14 CASSLRGWNQPQHF TGTGCCAGCAGTCTCCGGGGGTGGAATCAGCCCCAGCATTTT
TRBJ1-6 TRBV5-1 TRBD1 many 14 CASSTGQGNSPLHF TGCGCCAGCAGCACGGGACAGGGAAATTCACCCCTCCACTTT
TRBJ1-1 TRBV7-2 NA many 13 CASSLYRDREAFF TGTGCCAGCAGCTTATACCGGGACCGAGAAGCTTTCTTT
TRBJ2-7 TRBV5-1 TRBD2 many 16 CASSWGLAGSSYEQYF TGCGCCAGCAGCTGGGGACTAGCGGGGAGCTCCTACGAGCAGTACTTC
TRBJ2-2 TRBV3-1 NA NA 15 CASSSSGGYTGELFF TGTGCCAGCAGTAGCTCAGGAGGGTACACCGGGGAGCTGTTTTTT
TRBJ2-5 TRBV5-1 NA many 14 CASRPGQLQETQYF TGCGCCAGCAGACCGGGACAACTCCAAGAGACCCAGTACTTC
TRBJ1-2 TRBV20-1 TRBD1 many 13 CSATDRVGNGYTF TGCAGTGCTACGGACAGGGTTGGGAATGGCTACACCTTC
TRBJ2-1 TRBV20-1 NA many 13 CSARPYLNNEQFF TGCAGTGCGCGACCATACTTAAACAATGAGCAGTTCTTC
TRBJ1-6 TRBV2 TRBD1 NA 14 CASRPTGVNSPLHF TGTGCCAGCAGGCCCACAGGGGTTAATTCACCCCTCCACTTT
TRBJ1-6 TRBV25-1 TRBD1 few 13 CASTQGAGSPLHF TGTGCCAGCACCCAGGGGGCAGGGTCACCCCTCCACTTT
TRBJ1-1 TRBV2 TRBD1 few 15 CASSPQQGARTEAFF TGTGCCAGCAGCCCCCAGCAGGGGGCGAGGACTGAAGCTTTCTTT
TRBJ2-1 TRBV9 TRBD2 once 15 CASSTGLAEYNEQFF TGTGCCAGCAGCACGGGACTAGCGGAGTACAATGAGCAGTTCTTC
TRBJ1-2 TRBV4-2 TRBD1 few 18 CASSQEGGGARGYEGYTF TGTGCCAGCAGCCAAGAAGGGGGAGGGGCCAGGGGGTACGAAGGCTACACCTTC
TRBJ2-3 TRBV29-1 TRBD1 many 15 CSVEPRTGRTDTQYF TGCAGCGTTGAACCCCGGACAGGCCGCACAGATACGCAGTATTTT
TRBJ2-1 TRBV6-2/TRBV6-3 NA many 14 CASSYGTQSNEQFF TGTGCCAGCAGTTACGGGACCCAATCTAATGAGCAGTTCTTC
TRBJ2-7 TRBV6-1 NA many 16 CASTILARLPPYEQYF TGTGCCAGCACTATTCTAGCGCGATTACCGCCCTACGAGCAGTACTTC
TRBJ2-1 TRBV19 NA many 12 CASSTTDREQFF TGTGCCAGTAGTACAACGGACAGAGAGCAGTTCTTC
TRBJ2-5 TRBV11-1 NA many 16 CASSLDRVAAQETQYF TGTGCCAGCAGCTTAGATAGGGTAGCAGCCCAAGAGACCCAGTACTTC
TRBJ1-1 TRBV11-3 NA NA 13 CASSLGTASEAFF TGTGCCAGCAGCTTAGGGACAGCTTCGGAAGCTTTCTTT
TRBJ2-7 TRBV10-1 TRBD2 many 15 CASSDGTKMSYEQYF TGCGCCAGCAGTGACGGGACTAAGATGTCCTACGAGCAGTACTTC
TRBJ2-7 TRBV7-6 NA NA 15 CASSSTGRGLYEQYF TGTGCCAGCAGCTCCACCGGCAGGGGACTCTACGAGCAGTACTTC
TRBJ2-7 TRBV2 TRBD2 NA 15 CASSVVAAGLGEQYF TGTGCCAGCAGTGTGGTAGCAGCGGGGTTGGGGGAGCAGTACTTC
TRBJ2-1 TRBV24-1 NA few 11 CATSINNEQFF TGTGCCACCAGTATCAACAATGAGCAGTTCTTC
TRBJ2-5 TRBV7-2 TRBD2 NA 13 CASTARGEETQYF TGTGCCAGCACCGCACGGGGGGAAGAGACCCAGTACTTC
TRBJ1-5 TRBV7-2 NA NA 12 CASSSNYDTQHF TGTGCCAGCAGCTCGAACTATGATACGCAGCATTTT